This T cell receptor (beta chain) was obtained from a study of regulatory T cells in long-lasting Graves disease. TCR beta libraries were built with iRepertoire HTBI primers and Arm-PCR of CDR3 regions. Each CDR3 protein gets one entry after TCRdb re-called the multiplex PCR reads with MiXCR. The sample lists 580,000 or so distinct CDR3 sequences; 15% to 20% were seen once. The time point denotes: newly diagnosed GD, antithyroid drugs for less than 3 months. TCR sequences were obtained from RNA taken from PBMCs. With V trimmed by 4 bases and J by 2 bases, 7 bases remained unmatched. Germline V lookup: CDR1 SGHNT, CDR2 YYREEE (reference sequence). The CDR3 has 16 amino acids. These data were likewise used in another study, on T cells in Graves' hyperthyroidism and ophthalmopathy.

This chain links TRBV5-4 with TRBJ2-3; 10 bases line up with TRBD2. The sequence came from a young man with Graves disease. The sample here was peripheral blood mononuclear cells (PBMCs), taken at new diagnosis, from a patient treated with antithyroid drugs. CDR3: CASSPRTSGYTDTQYF. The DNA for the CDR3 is TGTGCCAGCAGCCCCCGGACTAGCGGATACACAGATACGCAGTATTTT. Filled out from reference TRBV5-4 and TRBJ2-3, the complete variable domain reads ETGVTQSPTHLIKTRGQQVTLRCSSQSGHNTVSWYQQALGQGPQFIFQYYREEENGRGNFPPRFSGLQFPNYSSELNVNALELDDSALYLCASSPRTSGYTDTQYFGPGTRLTVL.